The 21 T cell receptor beta chains below all came from one sample that was sequenced in a study of T cell responses to AZD1222 COVID-19 vaccine. Using immunoSEQ multiplex PCR, the repertoire was profiled, and TCRdb retains in-frame clones only, with some absent. This table holds about 92,000 clones, approximately 90% found once. This specimen was peripheral blood, taken on day 0 of AZD1222 vaccination. The source is an adult in good health.

The chain combines TRBV19 with TRBJ1-5, with D unclear. Trimming pared 5 bases from V and 0 bases from J, leaving 23 bases between. This CDR3 has 19 residues. Germline CDR1 reads LNHDA; CDR2 reads SQIVND (reference sequence). The CDR3 nucleotides read TGTGCCAGTAGTTCGCGCGGGAGCAAATACCTCTATAGCAATCAGCCCCAGCATTTT. This codes for CASSSRGSKYLYSNQPQHF. The full variable domain, completed using reference TRBV19 and TRBJ1-5, is DGGITQSPKYLFRKEGQNVTLSCEQNLNHDAMYWYRQDPGQGLRLIYYSQIVNDFQKGDIAEGYSVSREKKESFPLTVTSAQKNPTAFYLCASSSRGSKYLYSNQPQHFGDGTRLSIL.

This chain uses TRBV27 with TRBJ2-3; no definite D call. V lost 4 bases and J 0 bases, leaving 5 bases between the germline ends. CDR1 is MNHEY and CDR2 is SMNVEV in the germline V gene (reference sequence). The CDR3 covers 13 residues. The DNA of the CDR3 is TGTGCCAGCAGTTCCATCAGCACAGATACGCAGTATTTT. Protein sequence: CASSSISTDTQYF.

The CDR3 DNA sequence: TGTGCCAGCAGAGAGACGGACTCCTACGAGCAGTACTTC. It is translated as CASRETDSYEQYF. V usage is TRBV6-5 and J usage is TRBJ2-7, with D unresolved. Germline V gene lookup returns CDR1 MNHEY and CDR2 SVGAGI. The V and J ends lost 6 bases and 0 bases respectively, with 9 bases between them. The length of the CDR3 is 13 residues.

The chain links TRBV9 to TRBJ1-2; the match to TRBD1 covers 7 bases. CDR1 and CDR2 (germline): SGDLS, YYNGEE. V shed 4 bases and J 1 base; nucleotides not matched to a gene: 4. The CDR3 is 14 amino acids. Written as DNA, the CDR3 is TGTGCCAGCAGCCCTGGACAGGATAACTATGGCTACACCTTC. Translated, it gives CASSPGQDNYGYTF. Complete variable domain (other parts from reference TRBV9 and TRBJ1-2): DSGVTQTPKHLITATGQRVTLRCSPRSGDLSVYWYQQSLDQGLQFLIQYYNGEERAKGNILERFSAQQFPDLHSELNLSSLELGDSALYFCASSPGQDNYGYTFGSGTRLTVV.

The chain uses TRBV6-5 and TRBJ2-7; 11 bases are a match to TRBD1. V dropped 6 bases and J dropped 1; count of bases not matched to a gene: 2. Germline values: CDR1 MNHEY, CDR2 SVGAGI. This CDR3 region has 14 residues. The CDR3 DNA reads as TGTGCCAGCAGCCGGGACAGGGGGTCCTACGAGCAGTACTTC. This sequence encodes CASSRDRGSYEQYF.

CDR3 sequence (DNA): TGTGCCAGCACCGCGAGGGGGGACAAAAACATTCAGTACTTC. This sequence encodes CASTARGDKNIQYF. This chain joins TRBV5-4 and TRBJ2-4; tentatively, D is TRBD1 or TRBD2 (6 bases each). From germline, CDR1 is SGHNT and CDR2 YYREEE (reference sequence). There are 14 residues in the CDR3. Between the trimmed V and J ends, which lost 6 bases and 3 bases, there was a span of 13 bases.

This chain links TRBV28 with TRBJ1-1, with D perhaps matching TRBD1 (6 bases). Germline assignment: CDR1 MDHEN and CDR2 SYDVKM. V was clipped by 5 bases and J by 1 base, with 14 bases between them. The CDR3 runs to 15 residues. CDR3 nucleotide sequence: TGTGCCAGCAGTCGGCCCAGGGGCGCGAACACTGAAGCTTTCTTT. It is translated as CASSRPRGANTEAFF.

V usage is TRBV12-3 or TRBV12-4 and J usage is TRBJ2-4, with 8 positions matching TRBD1. Losses at the gene ends were 6 bases for V and 6 bases for J; bases not matched to a gene: 4. The CDR3 covers 13 residues. This chain's CDR3 is CASSPTGVNIQYF. The CDR3 region has the DNA TGTGCCAGCAGCCCGACAGGGGTAAACATTCAGTACTTC.

This chain uses TRBV3-1 (or the pseudogene TRBV3-2) with TRBJ1-1; maybe TRBD1 (5 bases). The V end was cut by 3 bases, the J end by 0 bases, with 14 bases between. Germline V lookup: CDR1 LGHDT, CDR2 YNNKEL (reference sequence). This CDR3 is 16 amino acids long. CDR3 protein: CASSHDSVWVNTEAFF. The CDR3 DNA reads as TGTGCCAGCAGCCACGACAGCGTTTGGGTGAACACTGAAGCTTTCTTT.

The chain joins TRBV29-1 to TRBJ1-1; D unclear. The germline V gene encodes CDR1 SQVTM and CDR2 ANQGSEA. This CDR3 region has 13 residues. Trimming removed 2 bases from V and 5 bases from J, with 12 bases in between. CDR3 in amino acids: CSVELASETEAFF. For the CDR3, the DNA is TGCAGCGTTGAATTGGCGTCAGAGACTGAAGCTTTCTTT.

This rearrangement joins TRBV7-9 to TRBJ2-2; 7 bases map to TRBD2. The length of the CDR3 is 15 residues. The V gene's germline CDR1 is SEHNR and CDR2 FQNEAQ (reference sequence). J lost 3 bases, V lost 3 bases, and 4 bases had no gene match. The CDR3 spells CASSFFSGDTGELFF. The CDR3 coding sequence is TGTGCCAGCAGCTTCTTCAGCGGGGACACCGGGGAGCTGTTTTTT.

The rearrangement uses TRBV18 and TRBJ2-5; no definite D call. The CDR3 is 13 amino acids. V was pared by 3 bases and J by 5 bases, with 10 bases between. Germline-derived CDR1 and CDR2 are KGHSH and LQKENI. CDR3 DNA sequence: TGTGCCAGCTCACCCCCGTCATGGGAGACCCAGTACTTC. Amino acid sequence: CASSPPSWETQYF.

The sample holds a few counts of this clone. The rearrangement joins TRBV6-1 to TRBJ1-2, with TRBD1 matching 11 bases. Germline CDR1 MNHNS, CDR2 SASEGT. Trimming cost V 0 bases and J 6 bases; bases outside gene matches: 3. The CDR3 consists of 15 residues. CDR3 DNA sequence: TGTGCCAGCAGTGAAGCGATGGGACAGGGGGATGGCTACACCTTC. Translation gives CASSEAMGQGDGYTF.

This rearrangement joins TRBV27 to TRBJ1-3, with TRBD1 as a possible D gene (6 bases). Germline values: CDR1 MNHEY, CDR2 SMNVEV (reference sequence). V was pared by 6 bases and J by 0 bases, with 9 bases between. This CDR3 is 14 amino acids long. The CDR3 loop is CASRTGLSGNTIYF. CDR3 bases: TGTGCCAGCAGAACAGGGCTCTCTGGAAACACCATATATTTT.

The chain links TRBV11-2 to TRBJ1-2; 10 nucleotides match TRBD1. The CDR3 is 13 residues long. J gave up 8 bases and V 5 bases, and 5 bases lay outside the gene matches. The germline gives CDR1 SGHAT, CDR2 FQNNGV. DNA for the CDR3: TGTGCCAGCAGCCAGGGACAGGGGTACGGCTACACCTTC. Its protein product is CASSQGQGYGYTF.

The CDR3 DNA reads as TGTGCCAGCAGCTTAGGATCCGCTAGCGGGTCGGACGAGCAGTACTTC. This encodes CASSLGSASGSDEQYF. This sequence joins TRBV7-9 and TRBJ2-7, with 8 bases fitting TRBD2. Germline lookup yields CDR1 SEHNR and CDR2 FQNEAQ (reference sequence). This CDR3 contains 16 residues. The V and J ends lost 1 base and 5 bases, in that order; junction bases with no gene match: 10.

The chain links TRBV30 to TRBJ1-6; 8 nucleotides agree with TRBD1. The CDR3 covers 15 residues. The ends lost 5 bases at V and 11 bases at J; junction bases unmatched: 14. Germline V CDR1 and CDR2: GTSNPN, SVGIG (reference sequence). DNA for the CDR3: TGTGCCTGGGGGGTATCTCAGGGGGCGAGGGCACCCCTCCACTTT. This gives the protein CAWGVSQGARAPLHF.

J is TRBJ1-6 and V is TRBV7-9, with D perhaps TRBD1 (5 bases). V gave up 8 bases and J gave up 9 bases, with 14 bases separating them. Germline V lookup: CDR1 SEHNR, CDR2 FQNEAQ (reference sequence). CDR3 length equals 13 residues. Here the CDR3 DNA reads TGTGCCAGCCGCCTGGGGGGGGGTTCACCCCTCCACTTT. Its translation: CASRLGGGSPLHF.

CDR3 protein: CATSRTTGVYGYTF. The DNA of the CDR3 is TGTGCCACCAGCAGAACGACAGGGGTCTATGGCTACACCTTC. This sequence joins TRBV15 and TRBJ1-2; 8 positions match TRBD1. CDR1 and CDR2 (germline): LNHNV, YYDKDF (reference sequence). V shed 2 bases, J shed 4 bases, and the junction held 3 bases outside the gene matches. The CDR3 is made up of 14 amino acids.

The chain couples TRBV6-5 to TRBJ1-1; the D is unclear. Trimming left V 6 bases short and J 1 base short, with 15 bases between. The CDR3 consists of 15 residues. The germline gives CDR1 MNHEY, CDR2 SVGAGI. CDR3 DNA sequence: TGTGCCAGCAGAAGTAGCGGACTGAGGAACACTGAAGCTTTCTTT. Protein: CASRSSGLRNTEAFF.

J is TRBJ1-1 and V is TRBV6-1; perhaps TRBD1 as D (6 bases). CDR1 and CDR2 (germline): MNHNS, SASEGT. V was shortened by 1 base and J by 3 bases, with 18 bases between the two germline ends. The CDR3 is made up of 17 amino acids. CDR3 bases: TGTGCCAGCAGTGAAGTTCTAGTAGGGACATTGGACACTGAAGCTTTCTTT. This codes for CASSEVLVGTLDTEAFF.